The sequence of this T cell receptor beta chain was determined in a study of neoadjuvant nivolumab and ipilimumab in lung cancer. Profiled with immunoSEQ multiplex PCR; TCRdb holds only in-frame clones, not every one. Here the sample spans fewer than 35,000 clones, 90% being singletons. Findings and caveats of the study: From pretherapy to surgery, tumor richness and clonality rose with dual therapy. Pretherapy blood TCR richness correlated positively with resected tumor richness.

Turning to this clone: Its target is unknown.

With V trimmed by 0 bases and J by 7 bases, 9 bases remained unmatched. The CDR3 has 16 amino acids. CDR1 LGHNA and CDR2 YNFKEQ come from the germline V gene. Source: peripheral blood, taken after neoadjuvant nivolumab, alone or with ipilimumab, at or shortly before surgery. The chain is built from TRBV4-2 and TRBJ2-5; 9 nucleotides match TRBD2. This clonotype was obtained from an adult with non-small cell lung cancer. DNA for the CDR3: TGTGCCAGCAGCCAAGATCCTGGGACTAGCAATGGGACCCAGTACTTC. Residues: CASSQDPGTSNGTQYF.